This entry lists 9 T cell receptor beta chains sequenced from one sample in a study of T cell repertoires in cytomegalovirus infection (dated by TCRdb to about 2019). Their target antigens are unknown. TCRdb records Illumina HiSeq 1500 as the sequencer. The public sequencing data were trimmed at Q25 with fastp and processed into clonotypes with MiXCR by TCRdb, which kept only in-frame beta chains. Duplicate CDR3 protein sequences are folded into a single record with the most common DNA and genes. The sample profile shows 700,000 to 850,000 distinct CDR3 sequences; 30% to 35% of them were found once. The ten largest clones take up 9.5% to 15% of the sample. Read against the paper, the sample's treatment or condition label means: in vitro stimulation with specific CMV peptide epitopes to enrich CMV-specific T cells. The specimen comprised cultured CD8+ T cells from PBMCs, sampled from culture after CMV antigen stimulation. These receptors came from a human donor in good health (CMV status not recorded). Some clones in this sample may be carry-over from other donors' samples.

The table lists this clonotype with a few counts. The chain carries TRBV6-5 and TRBJ2-4, with 8 bases identical to TRBD2. V lost 2 bases and J lost 3; bases outside the gene matches: 6. This CDR3 has 16 residues. The germline CDR1 and CDR2 sequences are MNHEY and SVGAGI. The CDR3: CASSYGGGQGKNIQYF. CDR3 in DNA: TGTGCCAGCAGTTACGGCGGGGGGCAAGGCAAAAACATTCAGTACTTC.

This clonotype was recorded once. The chain carries TRBV6-2 or TRBV6-3 and TRBJ2-2; D unresolved. The CDR3 totals 17 residues. CDR1 and CDR2 (germline): MNHEY, SVGEGT. Trimming left V 4 bases short and J 1 base short, with 16 bases between. The CDR3 protein is CASSLDLFVGNTGELFF. Here the CDR3 DNA reads TGTGCCAGCAGTTTGGATCTATTTGTTGGGAACACCGGGGAGCTGTTTTTT.

The J gene is TRBJ1-1, the V gene TRBV7-6, with no clear D. The CDR3 covers 12 residues. V lost 5 bases to trimming and J lost 1 base, with 5 bases between them. CDR1 and CDR2 (germline): SGHVS, FNYEAQ. CDR3 residues: CASSHENTEAFF. CDR3 nucleotide sequence: TGTGCCAGCAGCCACGAGAACACTGAAGCTTTCTTT.

The chain has TRBV10-3 and TRBJ1-4, with D tentatively TRBD1 (5 bases). The CDR3 sequence is 15 residues long. Germline CDR1 is ENHRY and CDR2 is SYGVKD. V was trimmed by 2 bases and J by 4 bases, leaving 11 bases between them. In DNA form, the CDR3 reads TGTGCCATCAGTGAGCCATTCCAGGGTAATGAAAAACTGTTTTTT. Translating gives CAISEPFQGNEKLFF.

This clonotype has a count of ten or more. CDR3 residues: CASSPTGVNEKLFF. The CDR3 DNA is TGTGCCAGCAGCCCTACAGGGGTTAATGAAAAACTGTTTTTT. The chain joins TRBV12-3 or TRBV12-4 to TRBJ1-4; 7 bases fit TRBD1. This CDR3 has 14 residues. J was trimmed by 4 bases and V by 6 bases; bases with no gene match: 5.

This clonotype came up a few times. The V gene is TRBV27, the J gene TRBJ2-7; 8 bases map to TRBD1. This CDR3 contains 14 residues. The ends lost 8 bases at V and 3 bases at J; junction bases unmatched: 9. CDR1 and CDR2 from the germline V gene are MNHEY and SMNVEV (reference sequence). CDR3 sequence: CASSTGGQIYEQYF. In DNA form, the CDR3 reads TGTGCCAGCTCAACAGGGGGACAAATCTACGAGCAGTACTTC.

This rearrangement joins TRBV20-1 to TRBJ2-3; 10 bases agree with TRBD2. Germline V gene sequence: CDR1 DFQATT, CDR2 SNEGSKA (reference sequence). The junction had 6 bases not matched to a gene; V was cut back by 0 bases and J by 0 bases. This CDR3 region has 17 residues. The CDR3 is CSARDPTSGTSTDTQYF. The DNA for the CDR3 is TGCAGTGCTAGAGACCCCACTAGCGGGACTAGCACAGATACGCAGTATTTT.

This clonotype turned up a few times. The gene calls are TRBV10-3 and TRBJ2-7, with 9 bases matching TRBD1. Germline V CDR1 and CDR2: ENHRY, SYGVKD. This CDR3 region has 17 residues. With 4 bases clipped from V and 0 bases from J, the junction kept 10 bases outside the gene matches. DNA for the CDR3: TGTGCCATCAGTGCGAGTACAGGACAGGGGACCTCCTACGAGCAGTACGTC. Amino acid sequence: CAISASTGQGTSYEQYV.

The chain combines TRBV12-3 or TRBV12-4 with TRBJ1-1; D remains ambiguous. The length of the CDR3 is 14 residues. V was shortened by 5 bases and J by 1 base, with 11 bases between the two germline ends. CDR3: CASSHQWGNTEAFF. CDR3 in DNA: TGTGCCAGCAGTCATCAGTGGGGGAACACTGAAGCTTTCTTT.